This T cell receptor beta chain was identified during a study of OX40 agonist ivuxolimab in advanced cancers. Study-wide results and limits: Among expanded peripheral T cells, antigen specificity went undetermined.

V was trimmed by 5 bases and J by 4 bases, leaving 11 bases between them. Looked up from germline, CDR1 is SGHDN and CDR2 is FVKESK. CDR3 length: 13 amino acids. TCRdb's table, derived via immunoSEQ multiplex PCR, lists solely in-frame clones and lacks some. The repertoire holds 100,000 to 120,000 clones, roughly 89% seen once, with approximately 0.29% in the top ten. Points on this clone: Its antigen is undetermined.

This sample comprised CD4+ or CD8+ T cells sorted from blood, obtained in a trial of the OX40 agonist ivuxolimab. The receptor comes from an adult with an advanced solid tumor such as melanoma, head and neck, liver or kidney cancer. V gene TRBV14 combines with J gene TRBJ2-5, with a possible D match to TRBD2 (6 bases). DNA of the CDR3: TGTGCCAGCAGCGTGCGACTAGGAGAGACCCAGTACTTC. Protein product: CASSVRLGETQYF.